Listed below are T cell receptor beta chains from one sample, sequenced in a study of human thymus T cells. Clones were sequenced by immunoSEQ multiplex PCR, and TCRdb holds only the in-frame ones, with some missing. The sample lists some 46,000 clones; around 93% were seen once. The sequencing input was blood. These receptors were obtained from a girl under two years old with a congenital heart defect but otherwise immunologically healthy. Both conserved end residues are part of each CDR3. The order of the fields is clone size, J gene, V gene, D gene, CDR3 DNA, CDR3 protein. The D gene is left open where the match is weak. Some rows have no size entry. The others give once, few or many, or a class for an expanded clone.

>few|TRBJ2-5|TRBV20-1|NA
TGCAGTGCTAGGTGGGAGACCCAGTACTTC
CSARWETQYF
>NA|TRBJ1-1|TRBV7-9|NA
TGTGCCAGCAGCTTGGTAGCGGTAGGGAACACTGAAGCTTTCTTT
CASSLVAVGNTEAFF
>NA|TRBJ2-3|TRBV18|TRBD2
TGTGCCAGCTCACTCAGCCTAGCGGGAACCACAGATACGCAGTATTTT
CASSLSLAGTTDTQYF
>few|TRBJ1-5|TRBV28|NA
TGTGCCAGCAGTTTGAATCAGCCCCAGCATTTT
CASSLNQPQHF
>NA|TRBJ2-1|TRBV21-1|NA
TGTGCCAGCATGCAGACTAGCGGGAGGGCCGTGGAGCAGTTCTTC
CASMQTSGRAVEQFF
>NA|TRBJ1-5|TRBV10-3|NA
TGTGCCATCAACCGCGGGGGTCTCAATCAGCCCCAGCATTTT
CAINRGGLNQPQHF
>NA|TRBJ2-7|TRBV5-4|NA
TGTGCCAGCAGCTTTGAGGGGACGGTATGGCAGTACTTC
CASSFEGTVWQYF
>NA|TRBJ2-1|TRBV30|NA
TGTGCCTGGAGGAGAGCCTATAGGTACCCTCCTAGCTCCTACAATGAGCAGTTCTTC
CAWRRAYRYPPSSYNEQFF
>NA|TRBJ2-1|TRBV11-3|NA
TGTGCCAGCAGCGCAGGGGAGCGGTCCCCCTACAATGAGCAGTTCTTC
CASSAGERSPYNEQFF
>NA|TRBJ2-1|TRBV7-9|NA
TGTGCCAGCTTCCGGACGGGTCGGGCGGGTGAGCAGTTCTTC
CASFRTGRAGEQFF
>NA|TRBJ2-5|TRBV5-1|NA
TGCGCCAGCAGCCCTGGCAGGGTAGAGACCCAGTACTTC
CASSPGRVETQYF
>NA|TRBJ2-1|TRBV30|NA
TGTGCCTGGAGGGGAAACGGACGGTCTGGGCAGTTCTTC
CAWRGNGRSGQFF
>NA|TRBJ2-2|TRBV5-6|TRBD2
TGTGCCAGCAGCTTGAGCGCGGGAGTAGCTACCGGGGAGCTGTTTTTT
CASSLSAGVATGELFF
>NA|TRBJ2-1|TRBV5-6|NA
TGTGCCAGCAGCTTTTCATCCCGGCCGATCTACAATGAGCAGTTCTTC
CASSFSSRPIYNEQFF